A selection of T cell receptor beta chains follows, all from one sample in a study of cytomegalovirus exposure and HLA in healthy donors. The method was immunoSEQ multiplex PCR; TCRdb's version includes in-frame clones alone and lacks a portion of them. The sample lists around 130,000 clones; 82% were seen once. The sequenced sample was PBMCs. These receptors all come from a woman aged 18-29 years in good health and CMV-seronegative. The CDR3 runs from the conserved cysteine through the conserved F or W. A D gene is named only where the DNA matches it firmly. Not all rows give a size; the values are once, few, many and, for expanded clones, a class.

.	.	TRBV6-1	TRBJ1-2	16	CASSEFRPGGGYGYTF	TGTGCCAGCAGTGAATTTAGGCCGGGGGGAGGCTATGGCTACACCTTC
.	.	TRBV10-3	TRBJ2-7	13	CAIAQTSSYEQYF	TGTGCCATCGCACAGACCTCCTCCTACGAGCAGTACTTC
.	.	TRBV4-1	TRBJ2-1	16	CASSQDSGGSYNEQFF	TGCGCCAGCAGCCAAGATTCTGGCGGTTCCTACAATGAGCAGTTCTTC
TRBD1	.	TRBV30	TRBJ1-5	13	CAWSGQGNQPQHF	TGTGCCTGGAGTGGACAGGGGAATCAGCCCCAGCATTTT
.	few	TRBV19	TRBJ2-5	15	CASSDPGHTKETQYF	TGTGCCAGTAGTGACCCGGGACACACAAAAGAGACCCAGTACTTC
.	few	TRBV15	TRBJ1-6	14	CATSRDRTEPPLHF	TGTGCCACCAGCAGAGATAGGACAGAACCACCCCTCCACTTT
.	.	TRBV18	TRBJ1-2	15	CASSPLGAKDYGYTF	TGTGCCAGCTCACCGTTGGGGGCGAAGGACTATGGCTACACCTTC
.	.	TRBV7-8	TRBJ1-5	15	CASSLESVSNQPQHF	TGTGCCAGCAGCTTAGAGTCAGTTAGCAATCAGCCCCAGCATTTT
TRBD2	.	TRBV4-1	TRBJ2-5	17	CASSQDRTSGPQETQYF	TGCGCCAGCAGCCAAGATAGGACTAGCGGTCCCCAAGAGACCCAGTACTTC
.	.	TRBV5-6	TRBJ2-1	16	CASSWGGSSSYNEQFF	TGTGCCAGCAGCTGGGGGGGCTCGAGCTCCTACAATGAGCAGTTCTTC
.	few	TRBV4-3	TRBJ1-1	16	CASREELTSRGTEAFF	TGCGCCAGCAGGGAAGAACTCACCTCCCGCGGAACTGAAGCTTTCTTT
.	.	TRBV5-1	TRBJ2-5	12	CASSDQQETQYF	TGCGCCAGCAGCGATCAGCAAGAGACCCAGTACTTC
.	.	TRBV9	TRBJ2-7	11	CASSAGKEQYF	TGTGCCAGCAGCGCAGGGAAGGAGCAGTACTTC
.	.	TRBV6-5	TRBJ1-4	13	CASSGRINEKLFF	TGTGCCAGCAGTGGGAGGATTAATGAAAAACTGTTTTTT
.	.	TRBV11-2	TRBJ2-2	16	CASSLDRGTIAGELFF	TGTGCCAGCAGCTTAGACAGGGGTACGATAGCCGGGGAGCTGTTTTTT
.	few	TRBV2	TRBJ1-1	12	CASSAPGTEAFF	TGTGCCAGCAGCGCCCCAGGGACTGAAGCTTTCTTT
.	.	TRBV7-8	TRBJ1-2	19	CASSLGGVPKGGGGYGYTF	TGTGCCAGCAGCCTCGGCGGCGTTCCAAAGGGGGGGGGAGGCTATGGCTACACCTTC
.	.	TRBV18	TRBJ2-3	16	CASSPRRGSSTDTQYF	TGTGCCAGCTCTCCTCGGCGGGGTTCTTCCACAGATACGCAGTATTTT
.	.	TRBV2	TRBJ1-3	14	CASSPGYSGNTIYF	TGTGCCAGCAGTCCAGGGTACTCTGGAAACACCATATATTTT
.	.	TRBV11-2	TRBJ2-6	17	CASSLRTGGWGANVLTF	TGTGCCAGCAGCTTAAGAACTGGCGGGTGGGGGGCCAACGTCCTGACTTTC
TRBD2	.	TRBV27	TRBJ2-1	17	CASSSLLAGGPSNEQFF	TGTGCCAGCAGTTCACTCCTAGCGGGGGGCCCCTCCAATGAGCAGTTCTTC
.	.	TRBV4-3	TRBJ1-6	15	CASSQEGQYNSPLHF	TGCGCCAGCAGCCAAGAGGGCCAATATAATTCACCCCTCCACTTT
.	.	TRBV19	TRBJ2-5	12	CASGRGQETQYF	TGTGCCAGTGGACGGGGCCAAGAGACCCAGTACTTC
TRBD2	few	TRBV7-2	TRBJ2-7	13	CASSPGLWGEQYF	TGTGCCAGCAGCCCGGGACTATGGGGCGAGCAGTACTTC
TRBD2	.	TRBV11-2	TRBJ2-7	18	CASSFRTSGRRKTYEQYF	TGTGCCAGCAGCTTTCGGACTAGCGGGAGGAGAAAGACCTACGAGCAGTACTTC
TRBD2	.	TRBV2	TRBJ2-7	14	CASTTSGGIYEQHF	TGTGCCAGCACCACCTCCGGGGGGATCTACGAGCAGCACTTC
TRBD2	.	TRBV15	TRBJ2-1	20	CATRGTSGLAGLGSYNEQFF	TGTGCCACCCGGGGAACCTCGGGACTAGCGGGGCTAGGCTCCTACAATGAGCAGTTCTTC
.	once	TRBV2	TRBJ1-3	14	CATGLSRPGNTIYF	TGTGCCACTGGTCTCTCCAGGCCTGGAAACACCATATATTTT
TRBD1	.	TRBV12-5	TRBJ2-3	18	CASESRQGAFGSTDTQYF	TGTGCTAGTGAAAGTCGGCAGGGGGCATTTGGAAGCACAGATACGCAGTATTTT
TRBD2	.	TRBV5-1	TRBJ2-7	15	CASRDLAGGPYEQYF	TGCGCCAGCAGGGATTTAGCGGGAGGGCCCTACGAGCAGTACTTC
TRBD1	.	TRBV15	TRBJ1-5	16	CATRKGGQGSSQPQHF	TGTGCCACCAGAAAAGGGGGACAGGGGTCTTCTCAGCCCCAGCATTTT
TRBD1	.	TRBV7-6	TRBJ1-2	13	CASSYRGQRVHTF	TGTGCCAGCAGCTACAGGGGGCAGAGGGTCCACACCTTC
TRBD2	.	TRBV7-9	TRBJ2-7	15	CSSSLTRGDPYEQYF	TGTTCCAGCAGCCTAACCCGGGGGGATCCCTACGAGCAGTACTTC
.	.	TRBV19	TRBJ1-1	14	CASSHGQMITEAFF	TGTGCCAGTAGTCACGGACAAATGATTACTGAAGCTTTCTTT
TRBD2	.	TRBV7-9	TRBJ2-1	17	CASSLPSGRAPYNEQFF	TGTGCCAGCAGCTTACCCAGCGGGAGGGCCCCCTACAATGAGCAGTTCTTC
.	few	TRBV7-6	TRBJ1-1	14	CASSLMFGDTEAFF	TGTGCCAGCAGCTTAATGTTCGGGGACACTGAAGCTTTCTTT
.	.	TRBV14	TRBJ2-7	15	CASSQATGSSGEQYF	TGTGCCAGCAGCCAAGCTACAGGGAGTTCCGGCGAGCAGTACTTC
.	.	TRBV6-1	TRBJ2-3	14	CAYKVGGVADTQYF	TGTGCCTATAAAGTAGGAGGGGTCGCAGATACGCAGTATTTT
.	.	TRBV9	TRBJ1-1	17	CASSERGGGTVNTEAFF	TGTGCCAGCAGCGAGAGAGGGGGAGGGACTGTAAACACTGAAGCTTTCTTT
TRBD1	.	TRBV6-1	TRBJ1-2	12	CASSETGKDYTF	TGTGCCAGCAGTGAGACAGGGAAGGACTACACCTTC
TRBD1	.	TRBV27	TRBJ1-3	14	CASSWTGDGNTIYF	TGTGCCAGCAGTTGGACAGGGGATGGAAACACCATATATTTT
.	.	TRBV10-3	TRBJ2-5	14	CAISERLAQETQYF	TGTGCCATCAGTGAGCGGCTAGCCCAAGAGACCCAGTACTTC
TRBD1	.	TRBV19	TRBJ2-2	14	CASSTGLNTGELFF	TGTGCCAGTTCGACAGGGCTTAACACCGGGGAGCTGTTTTTT
TRBD2	.	TRBV4-2	TRBJ2-1	17	CASSQDLAGGSYNEQFF	TGTGCCAGCAGCCAAGATTTAGCGGGAGGATCCTACAATGAGCAGTTCTTC